The clone carrying this TCR beta chain was counted between two and nine times. Its specificity is unknown. The data were obtained in a study of T cell responses to AZD1222 COVID-19 vaccine. General study results and limits: Of spike-specific TCRs, nearly half reportedly target regions left unmutated in variants. White British ancestry dominated among donors, who included more females, and clonal diversity was possibly underestimated. Baseline testing showed seropositivity in only a handful of AZD1222 recipients.

From germline, CDR1 is MNHNS and CDR2 SASEGT. There are 14 residues in the CDR3. With 3 bases removed from V and 0 bases from J, the gap between germline ends came to 6 bases. Only in-frame clones appear in the TCRdb table, and some are missing; sequencing was by immunoSEQ multiplex PCR. This table holds 150,000 to 200,000 clones, about 91% found once. Sample: peripheral blood, taken on day 0 of AZD1222 vaccination. The receptor was derived from an adult in good health. The rearrangement joins TRBV6-1 to TRBJ1-3, with D tentatively TRBD1 (5 bases). CDR3 in amino acids: CASSDGGSGNTIYF. CDR3 coding DNA: TGTGCCAGCAGTGACGGGGGCTCTGGAAACACCATATATTTT.